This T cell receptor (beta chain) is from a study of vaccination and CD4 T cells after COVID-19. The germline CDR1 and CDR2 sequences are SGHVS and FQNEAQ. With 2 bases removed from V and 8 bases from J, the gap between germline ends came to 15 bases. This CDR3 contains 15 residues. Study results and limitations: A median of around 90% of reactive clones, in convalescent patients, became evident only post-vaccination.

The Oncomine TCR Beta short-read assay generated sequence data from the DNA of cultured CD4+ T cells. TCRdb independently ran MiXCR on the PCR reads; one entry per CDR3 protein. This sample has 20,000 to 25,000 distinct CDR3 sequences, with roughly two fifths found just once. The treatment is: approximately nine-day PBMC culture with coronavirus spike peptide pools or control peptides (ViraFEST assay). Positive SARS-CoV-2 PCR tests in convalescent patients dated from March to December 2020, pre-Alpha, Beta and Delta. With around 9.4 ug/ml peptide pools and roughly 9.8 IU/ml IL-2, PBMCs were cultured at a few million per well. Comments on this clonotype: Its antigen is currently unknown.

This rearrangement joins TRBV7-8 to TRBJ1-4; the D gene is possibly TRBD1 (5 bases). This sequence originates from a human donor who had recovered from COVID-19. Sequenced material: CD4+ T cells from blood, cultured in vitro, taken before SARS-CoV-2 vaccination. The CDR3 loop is CASSLLGNAGEKLFF. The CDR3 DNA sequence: TGTGCCAGCAGCTTATTGGGCAATGCAGGGGAAAAACTGTTTTTT.